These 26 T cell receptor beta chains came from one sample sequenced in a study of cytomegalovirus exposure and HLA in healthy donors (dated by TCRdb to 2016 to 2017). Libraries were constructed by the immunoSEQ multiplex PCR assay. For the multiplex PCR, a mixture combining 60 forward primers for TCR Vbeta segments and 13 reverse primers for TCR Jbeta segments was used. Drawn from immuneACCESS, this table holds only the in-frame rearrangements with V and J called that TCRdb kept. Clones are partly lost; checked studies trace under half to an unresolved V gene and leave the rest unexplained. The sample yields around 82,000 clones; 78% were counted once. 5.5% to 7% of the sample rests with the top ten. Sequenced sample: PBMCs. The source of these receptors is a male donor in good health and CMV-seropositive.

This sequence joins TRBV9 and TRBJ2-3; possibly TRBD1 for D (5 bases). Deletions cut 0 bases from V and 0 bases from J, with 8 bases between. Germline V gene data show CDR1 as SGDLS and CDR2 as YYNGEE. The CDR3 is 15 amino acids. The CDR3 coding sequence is TGTGCCAGCAGCGTAGTGTCAGGGAGCACAGATACGCAGTATTTT. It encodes CASSVVSGSTDTQYF.

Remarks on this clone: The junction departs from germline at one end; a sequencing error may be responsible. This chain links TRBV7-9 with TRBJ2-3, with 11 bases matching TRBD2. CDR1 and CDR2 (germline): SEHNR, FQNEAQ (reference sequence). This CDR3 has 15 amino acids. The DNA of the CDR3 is TGTGCCAGCAGCATAGCGGGAGGGCCGGTAGATACGCAGTATTTT. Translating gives CASSIAGGPVDTQYF.

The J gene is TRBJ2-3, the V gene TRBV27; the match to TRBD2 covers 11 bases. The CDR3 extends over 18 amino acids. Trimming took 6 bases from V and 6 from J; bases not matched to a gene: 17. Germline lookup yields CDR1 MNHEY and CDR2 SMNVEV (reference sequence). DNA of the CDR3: TGTGCCAGCAGCCACACCGGGACTAGCGGCCTAGGGGGGGATACGCAGTATTTT. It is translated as CASSHTGTSGLGGDTQYF.

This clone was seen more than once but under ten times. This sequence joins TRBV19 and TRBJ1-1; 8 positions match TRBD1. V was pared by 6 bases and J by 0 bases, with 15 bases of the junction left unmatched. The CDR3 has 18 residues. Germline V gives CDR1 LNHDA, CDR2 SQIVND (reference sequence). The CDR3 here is CASREPGQEYGVNTEAFF. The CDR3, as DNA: TGTGCCAGTAGGGAACCGGGACAGGAGTATGGGGTGAACACTGAAGCTTTCTTT.

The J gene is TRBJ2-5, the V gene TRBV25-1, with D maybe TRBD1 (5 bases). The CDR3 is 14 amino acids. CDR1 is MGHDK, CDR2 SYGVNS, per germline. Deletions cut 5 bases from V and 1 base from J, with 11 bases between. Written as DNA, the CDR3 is TGTGCCAGCAGTTATAAGGGGCCCCAAGAGACCCAGTACTTC. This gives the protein CASSYKGPQETQYF.

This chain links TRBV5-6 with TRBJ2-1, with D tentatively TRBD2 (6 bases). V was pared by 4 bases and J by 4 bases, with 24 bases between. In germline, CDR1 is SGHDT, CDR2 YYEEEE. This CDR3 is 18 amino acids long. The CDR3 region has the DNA TGTGCCAGCAGCCCCATAAGAGGGTCCCCGGCGGGATACAATGAGCAGTTCTTC. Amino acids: CASSPIRGSPAGYNEQFF.

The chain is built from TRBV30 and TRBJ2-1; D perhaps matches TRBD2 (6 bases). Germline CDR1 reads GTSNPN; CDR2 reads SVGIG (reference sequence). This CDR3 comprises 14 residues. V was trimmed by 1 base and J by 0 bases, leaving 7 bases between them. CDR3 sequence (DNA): TGTGCCTGGAGTGGCGGGGCCTCCTACAATGAGCAGTTCTTC. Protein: CAWSGGASYNEQFF. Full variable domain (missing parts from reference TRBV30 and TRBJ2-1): SQTIHQWPATLVQPVGSPLSLECTVEGTSNPNLYWYRQAAGRGLQLLFYSVGIGQISSEVPQNLSASRPQDRQFILSSKKLLLSDSGFYLCAWSGGASYNEQFFGPGTRLTVL.

CDR3 DNA: TGTGCCTGGAGTGTAGGCCGGGACTACAATGAGCAGTTCTTC. Encoded protein: CAWSVGRDYNEQFF. The rearrangement links TRBV30 to TRBJ2-1; a possible D gene is TRBD2 (5 bases). CDR1 GTSNPN and CDR2 SVGIG come from the germline V gene (reference sequence). Trimming left V 0 bases short and J 3 bases short, with 9 bases between. CDR3 length: 14 amino acids.

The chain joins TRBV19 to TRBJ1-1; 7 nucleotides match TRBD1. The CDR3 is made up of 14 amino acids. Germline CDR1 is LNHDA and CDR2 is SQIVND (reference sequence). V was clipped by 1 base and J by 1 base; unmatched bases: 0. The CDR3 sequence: CASSIGQGNTEAFF. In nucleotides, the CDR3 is TGTGCCAGTAGTATAGGACAGGGGAACACTGAAGCTTTCTTT.

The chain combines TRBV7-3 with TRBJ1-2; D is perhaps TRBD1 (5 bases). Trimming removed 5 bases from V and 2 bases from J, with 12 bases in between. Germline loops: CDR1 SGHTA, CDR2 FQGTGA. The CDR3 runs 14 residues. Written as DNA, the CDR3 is TGTGCCAGCAGCCCTGACAGCGTGAACTATGGCTACACCTTC. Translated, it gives CASSPDSVNYGYTF.

For the CDR3, the DNA is TGTGCCATCAGTGAACAGCAGGGGGAAGAGACCCAGTACTTC. This sequence encodes CAISEQQGEETQYF. The V gene is TRBV10-3, the J gene TRBJ2-5, with 7 nucleotides matching TRBD1. V trimming: 3 bases; J trimming: 3 bases; junction bases outside the gene matches: 4. The CDR3 is made up of 14 amino acids. Germline V gene data show CDR1 as ENHRY and CDR2 as SYGVKD.

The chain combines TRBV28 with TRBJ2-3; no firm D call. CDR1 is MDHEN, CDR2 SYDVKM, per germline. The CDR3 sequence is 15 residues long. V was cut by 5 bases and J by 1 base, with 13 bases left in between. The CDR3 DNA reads TGTGCCAGCAGTCCCTGGGTGGCGGGCACAGATACGCAGTATTTT. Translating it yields CASSPWVAGTDTQYF. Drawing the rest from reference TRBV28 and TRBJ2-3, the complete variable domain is DVKVTQSSRYLVKRTGEKVFLECVQDMDHENMFWYRQDPGLGLRLIYFSYDVKMKEKGDIPEGYSVSREKKERFSLILESASTNQTSMYLCASSPWVAGTDTQYFGPGTRLTVL.

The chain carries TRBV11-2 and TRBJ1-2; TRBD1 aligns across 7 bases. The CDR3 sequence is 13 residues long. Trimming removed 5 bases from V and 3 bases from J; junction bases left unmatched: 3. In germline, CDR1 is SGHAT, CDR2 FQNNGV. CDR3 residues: CASSPGQDYGYTF. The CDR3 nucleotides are TGTGCCAGCAGCCCAGGACAGGACTATGGCTACACCTTC.

Written as DNA, the CDR3 is TGTGCCAGCAGCGAGGACCCCTCTAGCGTAGGCACAGATACGCAGTATTTT. It yields the protein CASSEDPSSVGTDTQYF. This rearrangement joins TRBV9 to TRBJ2-3, with TRBD2 as a possible D gene (6 bases). The CDR3 covers 17 residues. The germline V gene encodes CDR1 SGDLS and CDR2 YYNGEE. V was trimmed by 3 bases and J by 1 base, leaving 18 bases between them.

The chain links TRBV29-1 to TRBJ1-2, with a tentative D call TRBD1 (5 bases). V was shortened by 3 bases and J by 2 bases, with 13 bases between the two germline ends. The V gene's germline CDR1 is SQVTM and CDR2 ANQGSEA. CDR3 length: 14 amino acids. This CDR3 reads CSVDGSQGNYGYTF. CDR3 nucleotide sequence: TGCAGCGTTGACGGGTCTCAGGGCAACTATGGCTACACCTTC. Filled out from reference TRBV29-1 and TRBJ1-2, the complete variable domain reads SAVISQKPSRDICQRGTSLTIQCQVDSQVTMMFWYRQQPGQSLTLIATANQGSEATYESGFVIDKFPISRPNLTFSTLTVSNMSPEDSSIYLCSVDGSQGNYGYTFGSGTRLTVV.

CDR3 sequence (DNA): TGTGCCAGCAGCTTGTGGTCGTACGGGGGTGGAAACATTCAGTACTTC. Translating gives CASSLWSYGGGNIQYF. V and J are TRBV5-4 and TRBJ2-4; a possible D gene is TRBD2 (6 bases). The CDR3 loop spans 16 amino acids. CDR1 and CDR2 from the germline V gene are SGHNT and YYREEE (reference sequence). The V end lost 1 base, the J end lost 6 bases, and 17 bases lay between the germline ends.

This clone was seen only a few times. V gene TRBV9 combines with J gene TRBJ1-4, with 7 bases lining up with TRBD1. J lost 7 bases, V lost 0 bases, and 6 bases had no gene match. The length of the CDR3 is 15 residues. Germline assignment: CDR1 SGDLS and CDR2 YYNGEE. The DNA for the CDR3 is TGTGCCAGCAGCGTAGACCCGACAGGGCTTGAAAAACTGTTTTTT. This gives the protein CASSVDPTGLEKLFF.

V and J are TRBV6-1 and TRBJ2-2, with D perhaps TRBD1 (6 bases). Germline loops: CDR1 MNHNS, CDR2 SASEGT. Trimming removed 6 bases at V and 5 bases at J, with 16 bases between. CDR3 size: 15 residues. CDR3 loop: CASSERGSGTGELFF. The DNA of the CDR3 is TGTGCCAGCAGCGAAAGGGGGAGTGGTACCGGGGAGCTGTTTTTT.

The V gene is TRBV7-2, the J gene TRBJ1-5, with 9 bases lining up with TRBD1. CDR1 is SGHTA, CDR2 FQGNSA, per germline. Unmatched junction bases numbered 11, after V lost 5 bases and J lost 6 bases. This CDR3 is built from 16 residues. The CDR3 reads CASSAPGQGGRQPQHF. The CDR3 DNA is TGTGCCAGCAGCGCGCCGGGACAGGGAGGCCGTCAGCCCCAGCATTTT.

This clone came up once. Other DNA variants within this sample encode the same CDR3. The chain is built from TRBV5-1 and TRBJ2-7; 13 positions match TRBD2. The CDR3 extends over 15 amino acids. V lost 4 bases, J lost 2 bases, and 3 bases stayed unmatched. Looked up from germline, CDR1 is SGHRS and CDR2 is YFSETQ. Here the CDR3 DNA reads TGCGCCAGCAGCCCCGGGACTAGCGGGACCTACGAGCAGTACTTC. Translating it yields CASSPGTSGTYEQYF.

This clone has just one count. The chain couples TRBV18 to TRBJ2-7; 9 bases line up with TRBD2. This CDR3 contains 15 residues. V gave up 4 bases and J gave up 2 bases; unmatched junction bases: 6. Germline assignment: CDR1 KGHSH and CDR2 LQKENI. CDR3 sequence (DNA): TGTGCCAGCTCACAAACTAGCGGGCAAACCTACGAGCAGTACTTC. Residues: CASSQTSGQTYEQYF.

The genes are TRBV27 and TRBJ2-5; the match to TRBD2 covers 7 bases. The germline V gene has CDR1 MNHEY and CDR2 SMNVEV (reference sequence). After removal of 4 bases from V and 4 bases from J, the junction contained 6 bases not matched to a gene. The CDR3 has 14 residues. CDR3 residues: CASSYREDRETQYF. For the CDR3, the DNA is TGTGCCAGCAGTTACCGGGAGGATCGAGAGACCCAGTACTTC.

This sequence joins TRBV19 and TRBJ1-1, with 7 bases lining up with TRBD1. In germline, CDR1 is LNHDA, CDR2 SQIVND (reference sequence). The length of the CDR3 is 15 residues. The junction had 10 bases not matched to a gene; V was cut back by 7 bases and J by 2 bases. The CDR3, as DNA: TGTGCCAGTACCCCGTGGACAGGACCAAACACTGAAGCTTTCTTT. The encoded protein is CASTPWTGPNTEAFF.

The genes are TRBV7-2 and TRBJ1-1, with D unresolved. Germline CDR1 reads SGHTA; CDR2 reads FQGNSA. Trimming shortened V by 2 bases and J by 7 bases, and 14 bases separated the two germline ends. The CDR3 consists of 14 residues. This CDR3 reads CASSLRTLEDEAFF. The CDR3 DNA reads TGTGCCAGCAGCTTAAGAACCTTGGAGGATGAAGCTTTCTTT.

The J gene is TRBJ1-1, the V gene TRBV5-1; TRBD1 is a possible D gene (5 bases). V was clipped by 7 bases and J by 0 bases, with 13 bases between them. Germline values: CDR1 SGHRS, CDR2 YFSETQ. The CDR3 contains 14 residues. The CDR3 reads CASWGGGLNTEAFF. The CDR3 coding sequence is TGCGCCAGCTGGGGCGGGGGACTGAACACTGAAGCTTTCTTT. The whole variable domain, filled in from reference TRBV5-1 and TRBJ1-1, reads KAGVTQTPRYLIKTRGQQVTLSCSPISGHRSVSWYQQTPGQGLQFLFEYFSETQRNKGNFPGRFSGRQFSNSRSEMNVSTLELGDSALYLCASWGGGLNTEAFFGQGTRLTVV.

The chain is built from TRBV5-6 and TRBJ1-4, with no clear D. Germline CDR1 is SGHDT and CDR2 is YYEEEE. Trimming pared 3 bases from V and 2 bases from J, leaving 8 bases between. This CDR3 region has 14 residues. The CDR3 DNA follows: TGTGCCAGCAGCTCGGGGTTGACTAATGAAAAACTGTTTTTT. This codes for CASSSGLTNEKLFF.